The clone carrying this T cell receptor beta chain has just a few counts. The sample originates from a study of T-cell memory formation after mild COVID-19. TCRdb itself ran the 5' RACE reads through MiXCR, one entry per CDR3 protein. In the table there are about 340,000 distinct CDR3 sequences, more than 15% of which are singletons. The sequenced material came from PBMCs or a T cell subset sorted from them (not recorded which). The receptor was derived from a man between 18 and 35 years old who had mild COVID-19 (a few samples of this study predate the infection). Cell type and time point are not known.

In DNA, the CDR3 is TGCAGTGCTAGAGAGAACAGGAATGCAGAGACCCAGTACTTC. Protein: CSARENRNAETQYF. V usage is TRBV20-1 and J usage is TRBJ2-5, with a possible D match to TRBD1 (5 bases). V lost 0 bases to trimming and J lost 4 bases, with 12 bases between them. The CDR3 contains 14 residues. Germline CDR1 is DFQATT and CDR2 is SNEGSKA (reference sequence).